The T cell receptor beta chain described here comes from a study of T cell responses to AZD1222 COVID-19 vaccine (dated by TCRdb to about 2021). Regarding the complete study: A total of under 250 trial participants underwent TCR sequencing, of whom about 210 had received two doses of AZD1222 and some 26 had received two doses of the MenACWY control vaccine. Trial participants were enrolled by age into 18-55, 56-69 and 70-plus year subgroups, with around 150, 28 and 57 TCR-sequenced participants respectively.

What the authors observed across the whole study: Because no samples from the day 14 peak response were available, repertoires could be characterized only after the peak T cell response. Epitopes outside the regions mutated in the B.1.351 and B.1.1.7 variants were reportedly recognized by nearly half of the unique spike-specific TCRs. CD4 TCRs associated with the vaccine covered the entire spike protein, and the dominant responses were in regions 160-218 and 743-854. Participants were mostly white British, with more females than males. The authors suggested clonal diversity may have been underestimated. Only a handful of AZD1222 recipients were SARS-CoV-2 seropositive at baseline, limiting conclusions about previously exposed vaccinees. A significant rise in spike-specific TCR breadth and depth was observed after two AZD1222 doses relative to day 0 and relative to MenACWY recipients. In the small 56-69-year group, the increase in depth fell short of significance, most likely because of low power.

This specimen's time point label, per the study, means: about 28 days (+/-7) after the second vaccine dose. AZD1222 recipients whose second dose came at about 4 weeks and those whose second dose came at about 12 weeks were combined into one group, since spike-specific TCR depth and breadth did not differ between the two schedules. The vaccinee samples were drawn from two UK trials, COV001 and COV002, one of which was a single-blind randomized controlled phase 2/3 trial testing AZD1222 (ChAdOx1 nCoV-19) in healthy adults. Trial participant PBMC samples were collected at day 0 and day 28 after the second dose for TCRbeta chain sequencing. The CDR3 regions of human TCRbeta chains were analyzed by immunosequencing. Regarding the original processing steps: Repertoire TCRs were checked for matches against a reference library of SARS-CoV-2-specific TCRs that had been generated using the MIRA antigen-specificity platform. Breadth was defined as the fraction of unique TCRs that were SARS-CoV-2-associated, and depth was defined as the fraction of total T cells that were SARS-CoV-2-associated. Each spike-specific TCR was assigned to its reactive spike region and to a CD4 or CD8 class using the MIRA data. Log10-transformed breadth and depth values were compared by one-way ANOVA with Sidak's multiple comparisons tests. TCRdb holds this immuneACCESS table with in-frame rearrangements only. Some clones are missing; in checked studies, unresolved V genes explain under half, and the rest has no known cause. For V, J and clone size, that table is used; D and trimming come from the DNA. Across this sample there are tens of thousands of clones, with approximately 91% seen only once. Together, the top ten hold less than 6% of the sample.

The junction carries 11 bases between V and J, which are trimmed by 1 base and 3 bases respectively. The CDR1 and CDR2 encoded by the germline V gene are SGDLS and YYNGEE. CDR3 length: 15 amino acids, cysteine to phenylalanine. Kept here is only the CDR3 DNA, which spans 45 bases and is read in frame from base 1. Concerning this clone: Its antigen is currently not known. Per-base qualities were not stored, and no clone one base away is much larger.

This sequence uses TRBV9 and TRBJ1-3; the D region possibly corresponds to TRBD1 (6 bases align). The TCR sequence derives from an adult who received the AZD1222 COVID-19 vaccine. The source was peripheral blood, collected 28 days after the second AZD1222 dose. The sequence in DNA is TGTGCCAGCAGCGTATTGTCAGGGGTTGGAAACACCATATATTTT. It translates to CASSVLSGVGNTIYF.